These T cell receptor beta chains were read from a single sample in a study of early T cells in non-severe SARS-CoV-2 infection. Each CDR3 protein is one row after TCRdb ran MiXCR on the 5' RACE reads. This table has about 64,000 distinct CDR3 sequences, around 13% appearing once. Source material: whole blood. These receptors came from an adult who was a healthcare worker with PCR-confirmed SARS-CoV-2 infection or an uninfected control (not recorded which). The CDR3 runs from the conserved cysteine through the conserved F or W. A D gene is named only where the DNA matches it firmly. Some rows have no size entry. The others give once, few or many, or a class for an expanded clone.

>TRBJ2-3|TRBD1|TRBV5-1|-
CASSTGQVGNTQYF
TGCGCCAGCAGCACGGGACAGGTGGGGAATACGCAGTATTTT
>TRBJ2-1|-|TRBV9|-
CASSERQYNEQFF
TGTGCCAGCAGCGAAAGACAGTACAATGAGCAGTTCTTC
>TRBJ2-1|-|TRBV20-1|-
CSARGQAGHNNEQFF
TGCAGTGCTAGAGGACAGGCGGGTCACAACAATGAGCAGTTCTTC
>TRBJ2-1|TRBD1|TRBV9|-
CASSGLTGAYNEQFF
TGTGCCAGCAGCGGACTGACAGGGGCCTACAATGAGCAGTTCTTC
>TRBJ1-2|-|TRBV20-1|-
CSAREQSNYGYTF
TGCAGTGCTAGAGAGCAGAGTAACTATGGCTACACCTTC
>TRBJ2-6|-|TRBV6-4|many
CASSDSPGTSGANVLTF
TGTGCCAGCAGTGACTCCCCGGGGACCTCTGGGGCCAACGTCCTGACTTTC
>TRBJ1-5|-|TRBV15|few
CATFWQGKDQPQHF
TGTGCCACCTTTTGGCAGGGGAAGGATCAGCCCCAGCATTTT
>TRBJ1-1|TRBD1|TRBV11-2|few
CASSLAQTGGTEAFF
TGTGCCAGCAGCTTAGCCCAAACAGGGGGCACTGAAGCTTTCTTT
>TRBJ2-2|-|TRBV25-1|-
CASSDPDHMSNTGELFF
TGTGCCAGCAGTGACCCGGACCATATGTCGAACACCGGGGAGCTGTTTTTT
>TRBJ2-5|-|TRBV18|few
CASSQDRDGTHLQETQYF
TGTGCCAGCTCACAAGACAGGGATGGGACTCACCTCCAAGAGACCCAGTACTTC
>TRBJ2-2|TRBD1|TRBV7-8|few
CASSAGTVPGELFF
TGTGCCAGCAGCGCCGGGACAGTCCCCGGGGAGCTGTTTTTT
>TRBJ1-1|-|TRBV20-1|-
CSATPAGYNLGTEAFF
TGCAGTGCTACCCCCGCCGGGTACAACCTCGGCACTGAAGCTTTCTTT
>TRBJ1-3|TRBD1|TRBV7-6|many
CASSSQSGQGANTIYF
TGTGCCAGCAGCTCCCAGAGCGGACAGGGCGCAAACACCATATATTTT
>TRBJ2-1|-|TRBV7-9|many
CASSLAMVNLHEQFF
TGTGCCAGCAGCTTAGCGATGGTTAACCTCCATGAGCAGTTCTTC
>TRBJ1-2|-|TRBV5-6|few
CASSLGRQNYGYTF
TGTGCCAGCAGCTTGGGGAGGCAGAACTATGGCTACACCTTC
>TRBJ1-6|-|TRBV2|-
CASSGDNSPLHF
TGTGCCAGCAGTGGGGACAATTCACCCCTCCACTTT
>TRBJ2-4|-|TRBV29-1|many
CSVESRQKNIQYF
TGCAGCGTTGAATCCCGACAGAAAAACATTCAGTACTTC
>TRBJ1-2|TRBD1|TRBV19|-
CASSTTGADGYTF
TGTGCCAGTAGTACGACAGGGGCGGACGGCTACACCTTC